These 23 T cell receptor beta chains were sequenced from one sample in a study of Graves' ophthalmopathy and Graves' hyperthyroidism. Amplifying from RNA transcripts, the study obtained TCR beta CDR3 regions. The authors performed first-round RT-PCR with HTBI primers and then a second-round multiplex PCR. One entry per CDR3 protein results from TCRdb running MiXCR on the multiplex PCR reads. Seen here are 500,000 to 700,000 distinct CDR3 sequences, 20% to 25% observed once, and the top ten hold approximately 7.7%. Sequencing was carried out using peripheral blood. These receptor sequences come from a woman aged 18 to 35 with stable Graves' hyperthyroidism. Some clones in this sample may be carry-over from other donors' samples.

This clonotype was detected many times. The chain is built from TRBV5-1 and TRBJ1-6; D is ambiguous. Germline-derived CDR1 and CDR2 are SGHRS and YFSETQ. This CDR3 region has 14 residues. V was cut by 1 base and J by 5 bases, with 7 bases left in between. Written as DNA, the CDR3 is TGCGCCAGCAGCTTGAGCGCCGATAATTCACCCCTCCACTTT. It yields the protein CASSLSADNSPLHF.

Ten or more counts support this clonotype. The genes are TRBV6-1 and TRBJ1-2; the D is unclear. The CDR3 is made up of 14 amino acids. CDR1 is MNHNS, CDR2 SASEGT, per germline. The V gene lost 1 base and the J gene lost 2 bases, with 8 bases spanning the gap. The CDR3 DNA reads TGTGCCAGCAGTGAAGGTCTTGCCAACTATGGCTACACCTTC. Its translation is CASSEGLANYGYTF.

This clonotype showed up many times. This chain joins TRBV6-5 and TRBJ1-5, with TRBD1 identical over 9 bases. The CDR3 totals 15 residues. Per germline, CDR1 MNHEY and CDR2 SVGAGI. The junction had 7 bases not matched to a gene; V was cut back by 5 bases and J by 5 bases. The CDR3 coding sequence is TGTGCCAGCAGTAACCTGGGACAGGGTGATCAGCCCCAGCATTTT. This sequence encodes CASSNLGQGDQPQHF.

Many counts were recorded for this clonotype. V is TRBV11-2 and J is TRBJ2-5, with unresolved D. The CDR3 consists of 13 residues. Trimming took 6 bases from V and 7 from J, leaving 15 bases between them. Germline V gene sequence: CDR1 SGHAT, CDR2 FQNNGV. CDR3 coding DNA: TGTGCCAGCAGGAAGGAGCCTGTTGGGACCCAGTACTTC. Protein product: CASRKEPVGTQYF.

This clonotype was recorded a few times. In DNA form, the CDR3 reads TGTGCCAGCATGGGACTCACTCAAGAGACCCAGTACTTC. Protein product: CASMGLTQETQYF. The rearrangement uses TRBV28 and TRBJ2-5; a possible D gene is TRBD2 (6 bases). The CDR3 spans 13 residues. The germline gives CDR1 MDHEN, CDR2 SYDVKM. V was trimmed by 7 bases and J by 2 bases, leaving 11 bases between them.

This clonotype has at least ten counts. The chain combines TRBV20-1 with TRBJ2-7; D remains unclear. V was pared by 6 bases and J by 3 bases, with 15 bases between. Looked up from germline, CDR1 is DFQATT and CDR2 is SNEGSKA (reference sequence). The CDR3 length is 13 residues. The CDR3 reads CSALGLVGYEQYF. The CDR3 nucleotides read TGCAGTGCGCTGGGTTTAGTAGGCTACGAGCAGTACTTC.

This clonotype has a count of ten or more. This chain joins TRBV5-1 and TRBJ1-6; possible D gene TRBD1, 5 bases. V dropped 4 bases and J dropped 4 bases, with 15 bases sitting between them. The V gene's germline CDR1 is SGHRS and CDR2 YFSETQ. CDR3 length equals 16 residues. CDR3 DNA: TGCGCCAGCAGCGTGGCTGGGGGAGAGTATAATTCACCCCTCCACTTT. It encodes CASSVAGGEYNSPLHF.

This clonotype was counted a few times. Lacking the conserved final phenylalanine or tryptophan, this CDR3 likely reflects a read error. The chain joins TRBV5-1 to TRBJ1-2; D unresolved. The length of the CDR3 is 12 residues. CDR1 SGHRS and CDR2 YFSETQ come from the germline V gene. This CDR3 is CASSLMDYGYTY. CDR3 sequence (DNA): TGCGCCAGTAGCTTAATGGACTATGGCTACACCTAC.

This clonotype was seen many times. The chain is built from TRBV12-3 or TRBV12-4 and TRBJ1-2; a weak D match, TRBD1 (6 bases). V shed 9 bases and J shed 4 bases, with 15 bases lying between them. This CDR3 is 13 amino acids long. In DNA, the CDR3 is TGTGCCAGTAGGGGGGGGACGGGCTATGGCTACACCTTC. This codes for CASRGGTGYGYTF.

This clonotype was seen at least ten times. This chain links TRBV27 with TRBJ1-3; tentatively, D is TRBD1 (6 bases). V was trimmed by 5 bases and J by 0 bases, leaving 8 bases between them. In germline, CDR1 is MNHEY, CDR2 SMNVEV (reference sequence). CDR3 length: 14 amino acids. CDR3: CASSTGSSGNTIYF. The CDR3 nucleotides are TGTGCCAGCAGTACAGGGTCCTCTGGAAACACCATATATTTT.

In this sample, this clonotype turned up many times. This chain connects TRBV4-1 to TRBJ1-6; D is possibly TRBD1 (6 bases). This CDR3 region has 15 residues. Germline-derived CDR1 and CDR2 are MGHRA and YSYEKL. V dropped 4 bases and J dropped 6 bases, with 13 bases sitting between them. The CDR3 reads CASSLRDTFNSPLHF. The CDR3 DNA is TGCGCCAGCAGCCTCCGGGACACCTTTAATTCACCCCTCCACTTT.

This clonotype has a handful of counts. The rearrangement uses TRBV10-2 and TRBJ2-1; the D is unclear. Germline CDR1 is WSHSY and CDR2 is SAAADI. This CDR3 has 12 amino acids. Trimming cost V 8 bases and J 7 bases, with 12 bases left between them. For the CDR3, the DNA is TGCGCCAGCTCGGGCTGGCCGAATGAGCAGTTCTTC. This encodes CASSGWPNEQFF.

This clonotype was seen repeatedly, ten times or more. The chain carries TRBV5-1 and TRBJ2-5, with 7 bases fitting TRBD1. The CDR3 consists of 13 residues. With 4 bases clipped from V and 5 bases from J, the junction kept 5 bases outside the gene matches. Germline V gene lookup returns CDR1 SGHRS and CDR2 YFSETQ. The CDR3 loop reads CASSIQGYETQYF. CDR3 nucleotides: TGCGCCAGCAGCATACAGGGGTACGAGACCCAGTACTTC. Full variable domain (remainder filled in from reference TRBV5-1 and TRBJ2-5): KAGVTQTPRYLIKTRGQQVTLSCSPISGHRSVSWYQQTPGQGLQFLFEYFSETQRNKGNFPGRFSGRQFSNSRSEMNVSTLELGDSALYLCASSIQGYETQYFGPGTRLLVL.

This clonotype has at least ten counts. The gene calls are TRBV30 and TRBJ2-7, with 9 bases matching TRBD2. Germline V CDR1 and CDR2: GTSNPN, SVGIG (reference sequence). J lost 2 bases, V lost 2 bases, and 4 bases had no gene match. The CDR3 extends over 14 amino acids. The CDR3: CAWSRLAGTYEQYF. Written as DNA, the CDR3 is TGTGCCTGGAGTAGGCTAGCGGGGACCTACGAGCAGTACTTC.

There are many counts of this clonotype. This chain links TRBV7-2 with TRBJ2-2; no reliable D call. Germline V lookup: CDR1 SGHTA, CDR2 FQGNSA. The CDR3 contains 14 residues. Trimming shortened V by 3 bases and J by 5 bases, and 10 bases separated the two germline ends. As DNA, the CDR3 is TGTGCCAGCAGCTTTAGAAGGCGGACCGGGGAGCTGTTTTTT. Translated, it gives CASSFRRRTGELFF.

This clonotype was counted ten times or more. The J gene is TRBJ2-7, the V gene TRBV9; 9 nucleotides agree with TRBD2. With V trimmed by 2 bases and J by 3 bases, 3 bases remained unmatched. The CDR3 loop spans 14 amino acids. Per the germline V gene, CDR1 is SGDLS and CDR2 is YYNGEE. In DNA form, the CDR3 reads TGTGCCAGCAGCGTGTTTAGCGGGAGCTACGAGCAGTACTTC. Protein sequence: CASSVFSGSYEQYF.

Of note for this clonotype: The junction shows a germline mismatch at one end, possibly a read error. V usage is TRBV4-1 and J usage is TRBJ1-2; a possible D gene is TRBD1 (5 bases). In germline, CDR1 is MGHRA, CDR2 YSYEKL. CDR3 length equals 15 residues. Here the CDR3 DNA reads TGCGCCAGCAGCCAAGTGGGGCAGCGGCCGTTGGGCTACGCCTTC. This gives the protein CASSQVGQRPLGYAF.

This clonotype was seen many times. The chain couples TRBV25-1 to TRBJ2-7; 8 bases align to TRBD2. Germline loops: CDR1 MGHDK, CDR2 SYGVNS. V lost 7 bases and J lost 7; bases outside the gene matches: 33. The CDR3 length is 21 residues. The CDR3 DNA sequence: TGTGCCAGCAACCCAACAGGGTTTCATCGGGAGGGCCTTCGTCCCGGTTGGGAGCAGTACTTC. Translating it yields CASNPTGFHREGLRPGWEQYF.

J is TRBJ1-2 and V is TRBV28; D is undetermined. With 2 bases removed from V and 8 bases from J, the gap between germline ends came to 15 bases. CDR3 length: 14 amino acids. CDR1 and CDR2 from the germline V gene are MDHEN and SYDVKM. The CDR3 is CASSLMDGVRGYTF. The CDR3 DNA follows: TGTGCCAGCAGTTTAATGGATGGGGTCCGGGGCTACACCTTC.

In this sample, this clonotype turned up many times. The chain joins TRBV30 to TRBJ1-1, with D uncertain. Germline assignment: CDR1 GTSNPN and CDR2 SVGIG (reference sequence). This CDR3 is 13 amino acids long. V was clipped by 3 bases and J by 5 bases, with 13 bases between them. The CDR3 bases are TGTGCCTGGAGCGGGGTCTTGTGGACTGAAGCTTTCTTT. It encodes CAWSGVLWTEAFF.

The chain employs TRBV12-5 and TRBJ2-5, with 9 nucleotides matching TRBD1. This CDR3 is built from 18 residues. Germline V CDR1 and CDR2: LGHNT, FRNRAP. V dropped 5 bases and J dropped 1; count of bases not matched to a gene: 14. The CDR3 region has the DNA TGTGCTAGTGGTGCAACCCCCGGGACAGGGTTTCGCCAAGAGACCCAGTACTTC. Translating gives CASGATPGTGFRQETQYF.

This clonotype was seen many times. The chain links TRBV6-2 or TRBV6-3 to TRBJ1-2; no definite D call. The CDR3 has 16 residues. V gave up 0 bases and J gave up 4 bases, with 15 bases separating them. Germline values: CDR1 MNHEY, CDR2 SVGEGT. CDR3 DNA sequence: TGTGCCAGCAGTTACTCGAAGTCCACTGGTGGCTATGGCTACACCTTC. Residues: CASSYSKSTGGYGYTF.

V gene TRBV19 combines with J gene TRBJ2-2, with D possibly being TRBD1 (6 bases). The CDR3 sequence is 14 residues long. Trimming removed 7 bases from V and 2 bases from J, with 11 bases in between. CDR1 and CDR2 from the germline V gene are LNHDA and SQIVND (reference sequence). CDR3 region: CASTKQGNTGELFF. Written as DNA, the CDR3 is TGTGCCAGTACTAAACAGGGTAACACCGGGGAGCTGTTTTTT.